This is a list of T cell receptor beta chains from one sample in a study of OX40 agonist ivuxolimab in advanced cancers. The assay was immunoSEQ multiplex PCR, and TCRdb's table has in-frame clones only and misses some. Of 87,000 or so clones listed, more than 75% were seen once; the top ten hold about 1.6%. Sequencing was performed on CD4+ or CD8+ T cells sorted from blood, taken in a trial of the OX40 agonist ivuxolimab. The receptors were sampled from an adult with an advanced solid tumor such as melanoma, head and neck, liver or kidney cancer. Each CDR3 is given with its conserved first and last residue. Each record gives: clone size, J gene, D gene, V gene, CDR3 protein, CDR3 DNA. A D gene is named only where the DNA matches it firmly. Clone size is stated in some rows and not others, as once, few, many or a class when expanded.

abundance: .; j_gene: TRBJ2-5; d_gene: TRBD2; v_gene: TRBV7-9; CDR3aa: CASSPGGSGGETQYF; CDR3nt: TGTGCCAGCAGCCCCGGCGGTAGCGGGGGAGAGACCCAGTACTTC
abundance: .; j_gene: TRBJ2-3; d_gene: TRBD1; v_gene: TRBV5-1; CDR3aa: CASSLQGAWGTDTQYF; CDR3nt: TGCGCCAGCAGTTTGCAGGGGGCCTGGGGCACAGATACGCAGTATTTT
abundance: .; j_gene: TRBJ2-3; d_gene: TRBD1; v_gene: TRBV5-4; CDR3aa: CASSGGQGAPLSTDTQYF; CDR3nt: TGTGCCAGCAGCGGGGGACAGGGGGCCCCCTTAAGCACAGATACGCAGTATTTT
abundance: .; j_gene: TRBJ2-3; d_gene: .; v_gene: TRBV4-3; CDR3aa: CASSQDAPSTDTQYF; CDR3nt: TGCGCCAGCAGCCAAGACGCGCCTAGCACAGATACGCAGTATTTT
abundance: .; j_gene: TRBJ2-5; d_gene: .; v_gene: TRBV29-1; CDR3aa: CSAMASYSTQYF; CDR3nt: TGCAGCGCTATGGCCTCCTATTCGACCCAGTACTTC
abundance: .; j_gene: TRBJ1-5; d_gene: .; v_gene: TRBV13; CDR3aa: CASSRYSNQPQHF; CDR3nt: TGTGCCAGCAGCAGATATAGCAATCAGCCCCAGCATTTT
abundance: .; j_gene: TRBJ2-7; d_gene: .; v_gene: TRBV2; CDR3aa: CASSEALREQYF; CDR3nt: TGTGCCAGCAGTGAAGCGCTTAGGGAGCAGTACTTC
abundance: .; j_gene: TRBJ1-1; d_gene: TRBD1; v_gene: TRBV29-1; CDR3aa: CSTGTGGRVNTEAFF; CDR3nt: TGCAGCACCGGGACAGGGGGAAGGGTGAACACTGAAGCTTTCTTT
abundance: few; j_gene: TRBJ2-1; d_gene: .; v_gene: TRBV29-1; CDR3aa: CSVQGSGNEQFF; CDR3nt: TGCAGCGTGCAGGGATCCGGCAATGAGCAGTTCTTC
abundance: once; j_gene: TRBJ2-1; d_gene: .; v_gene: TRBV6-4; CDR3aa: CASSPDYAFYNEQFF; CDR3nt: TGTGCCAGCAGTCCCGACTACGCCTTCTACAATGAGCAGTTCTTC
abundance: .; j_gene: TRBJ2-3; d_gene: TRBD2; v_gene: TRBV4-1; CDR3aa: CASSKGGTIGTDTQYF; CDR3nt: TGCGCCAGCAGCAAAGGCGGGACTATAGGCACAGATACGCAGTATTTT
abundance: .; j_gene: TRBJ2-2; d_gene: TRBD2; v_gene: TRBV12-5; CDR3aa: CASGFGGADTGELFF; CDR3nt: TGTGCTAGTGGTTTCGGGGGGGCCGACACCGGGGAGCTGTTTTTT
abundance: .; j_gene: TRBJ2-1; d_gene: .; v_gene: TRBV7-6; CDR3aa: CASSLEGGSYNEQFF; CDR3nt: TGTGCCAGCAGCTTAGAAGGGGGCTCCTACAATGAGCAGTTCTTC
abundance: once; j_gene: TRBJ2-1; d_gene: .; v_gene: TRBV6-1; CDR3aa: CAGGSESYNEQFF; CDR3nt: TGTGCCGGGGGGTCCGAGTCCTACAATGAGCAGTTCTTC
abundance: .; j_gene: TRBJ1-1; d_gene: .; v_gene: TRBV5-4; CDR3aa: CASSNVVGTDTEAFF; CDR3nt: TGTGCCAGCAGTAATGTGGTTGGAACCGACACTGAAGCTTTCTTT
abundance: .; j_gene: TRBJ2-3; d_gene: TRBD1; v_gene: TRBV6-5; CDR3aa: CASRRTGGTDTQYF; CDR3nt: TGTGCCAGCAGAAGAACAGGGGGCACAGATACGCAGTATTTT
abundance: .; j_gene: TRBJ2-7; d_gene: TRBD1; v_gene: TRBV27; CDR3aa: CASSSPTGSSYEQYF; CDR3nt: TGTGCCAGCAGTTCGCCGACAGGGAGCTCCTACGAGCAGTACTTC
abundance: .; j_gene: TRBJ1-2; d_gene: TRBD1; v_gene: TRBV9; CDR3aa: CASSAHRGQYGYTF; CDR3nt: TGTGCCAGCAGCGCCCACAGGGGGCAATATGGCTACACCTTC
abundance: few; j_gene: TRBJ2-1; d_gene: TRBD2; v_gene: TRBV10-1; CDR3aa: CASSKAGGPRSYNEQFF; CDR3nt: TGCGCCAGCAGTAAAGCGGGAGGGCCTAGAAGCTACAATGAGCAGTTCTTC
abundance: .; j_gene: TRBJ2-5; d_gene: .; v_gene: TRBV14; CDR3aa: CASSQDWGMVQETQYF; CDR3nt: TGTGCCAGCAGCCAAGATTGGGGGATGGTCCAAGAGACCCAGTACTTC
abundance: .; j_gene: TRBJ1-1; d_gene: .; v_gene: TRBV6-5; CDR3aa: CASSYSLGAGNTEAFF; CDR3nt: TGTGCCAGCAGTTACTCGTTAGGGGCCGGGAACACTGAAGCTTTCTTT
abundance: .; j_gene: TRBJ1-2; d_gene: .; v_gene: TRBV14; CDR3aa: CASSQDEGIIYGYTF; CDR3nt: TGTGCCAGCAGCCAAGATGAGGGCATCATCTATGGCTACACCTTC
abundance: .; j_gene: TRBJ2-7; d_gene: TRBD1; v_gene: TRBV19; CDR3aa: CASSILTGGTYEQYF; CDR3nt: TGTGCCAGTAGTATACTTACAGGGGGTACCTACGAGCAGTACTTC
abundance: .; j_gene: TRBJ2-5; d_gene: TRBD1; v_gene: TRBV29-1; CDR3aa: CSVRQGQETQYF; CDR3nt: TGCAGCGTCCGACAGGGGCAAGAGACCCAGTACTTC
abundance: .; j_gene: TRBJ1-5; d_gene: .; v_gene: TRBV7-2; CDR3aa: CASSSDSNQPQHF; CDR3nt: TGTGCCAGCAGCTCTGATAGCAATCAGCCCCAGCATTTT
abundance: .; j_gene: TRBJ2-1; d_gene: .; v_gene: TRBV7-2; CDR3aa: CASTPGQGGYNEQFF; CDR3nt: TGTGCCAGCACTCCCGGCCAGGGGGGCTACAATGAGCAGTTCTTC
abundance: .; j_gene: TRBJ2-7; d_gene: .; v_gene: TRBV4-3; CDR3aa: CASSQGEVGSYEQYF; CDR3nt: TGCGCCAGCAGCCAAGGTGAGGTCGGTTCCTACGAGCAGTACTTC
abundance: .; j_gene: TRBJ2-2; d_gene: .; v_gene: TRBV4-2; CDR3aa: CASSQELFGELFF; CDR3nt: TGTGCCAGCAGCCAAGAGCTCTTCGGGGAGCTGTTTTTT
abundance: .; j_gene: TRBJ2-5; d_gene: .; v_gene: TRBV5-5; CDR3aa: CASSFEIPQETQYF; CDR3nt: TGTGCCAGCAGCTTCGAGATCCCGCAAGAGACCCAGTACTTC
abundance: .; j_gene: TRBJ2-6; d_gene: .; v_gene: TRBV11-3; CDR3aa: CASSTNSGANVLTF; CDR3nt: TGTGCCAGCAGCACCAACTCTGGGGCCAACGTCCTGACTTTC
abundance: .; j_gene: TRBJ2-1; d_gene: .; v_gene: TRBV5-8; CDR3aa: CASSLVTVRKDEQFF; CDR3nt: TGTGCCAGCAGCTTGGTGACAGTGAGGAAGGATGAGCAGTTCTTC
abundance: .; j_gene: TRBJ2-7; d_gene: .; v_gene: TRBV30; CDR3aa: CAWSVRAGTGEQYF; CDR3nt: TGTGCCTGGAGTGTACGGGCAGGGACGGGCGAGCAGTACTTC
abundance: few; j_gene: TRBJ2-5; d_gene: .; v_gene: TRBV5-1; CDR3aa: CASSHGGQETQYF; CDR3nt: TGCGCCAGCAGCCACGGAGGTCAAGAGACCCAGTACTTC
abundance: few; j_gene: TRBJ1-2; d_gene: TRBD1; v_gene: TRBV6-1; CDR3aa: CASSTGGMGGYTF; CDR3nt: TGTGCCAGCAGTACAGGGGGCATGGGTGGCTACACCTTC
abundance: .; j_gene: TRBJ2-3; d_gene: TRBD2; v_gene: TRBV7-3; CDR3aa: CASRATGTMLTDTQYF; CDR3nt: TGTGCCAGCAGGGCTACCGGGACTATGCTCACAGATACGCAGTATTTT
abundance: .; j_gene: TRBJ1-1; d_gene: .; v_gene: TRBV27; CDR3aa: CASSLSSSGRTEAFF; CDR3nt: TGTGCCAGCAGTTTATCGAGCAGTGGGAGGACTGAAGCTTTCTTT
abundance: .; j_gene: TRBJ2-1; d_gene: TRBD2; v_gene: TRBV19; CDR3aa: CASSIAREGYNEQFF; CDR3nt: TGTGCCAGTAGTATAGCCCGGGAGGGCTACAATGAGCAGTTCTTC
abundance: .; j_gene: TRBJ2-1; d_gene: TRBD2; v_gene: TRBV9; CDR3aa: CASSVDVGLAGPNEQFF; CDR3nt: TGTGCCAGCAGCGTAGACGTGGGACTAGCGGGGCCCAATGAGCAGTTCTTC
abundance: .; j_gene: TRBJ2-5; d_gene: .; v_gene: TRBV5-1; CDR3aa: CASSWDTQETQYF; CDR3nt: TGCGCCAGCAGCTGGGACACTCAAGAGACCCAGTACTTC
abundance: .; j_gene: TRBJ2-7; d_gene: TRBD1; v_gene: TRBV10-3; CDR3aa: CAIRGGQGSVYEQYF; CDR3nt: TGTGCCATCAGGGGAGGACAGGGTAGTGTCTACGAGCAGTACTTC
abundance: .; j_gene: TRBJ2-3; d_gene: .; v_gene: TRBV25-1; CDR3aa: CASSGQGTDTQYF; CDR3nt: TGTGCCAGCAGTGGGCAGGGCACAGATACGCAGTATTTT
abundance: .; j_gene: TRBJ2-2; d_gene: .; v_gene: TRBV7-9; CDR3aa: CASTRSNTGELFF; CDR3nt: TGTGCCAGCACGAGGTCGAACACCGGGGAGCTGTTTTTT
abundance: .; j_gene: TRBJ2-2; d_gene: TRBD1; v_gene: TRBV7-3; CDR3aa: CASSPTTGAGGELFF; CDR3nt: TGTGCCAGCAGCCCCACGACAGGGGCTGGCGGGGAGCTGTTTTTT
abundance: .; j_gene: TRBJ1-1; d_gene: TRBD1; v_gene: TRBV5-6; CDR3aa: CASSWGQVNTEAFF; CDR3nt: TGTGCCAGCAGCTGGGGACAGGTTAACACTGAAGCTTTCTTT
abundance: once; j_gene: TRBJ2-3; d_gene: TRBD2; v_gene: TRBV12-5; CDR3aa: CASGLVPGGGPGTDTQYF; CDR3nt: TGTGCTAGTGGTTTGGTACCCGGGGGGGGTCCGGGCACAGATACGCAGTATTTT
abundance: once; j_gene: TRBJ2-3; d_gene: TRBD1; v_gene: TRBV6-5; CDR3aa: CASSYRQGGSDTQYF; CDR3nt: TGTGCCAGCAGTTACCGACAGGGTGGGTCAGATACGCAGTATTTT
abundance: .; j_gene: TRBJ1-4; d_gene: .; v_gene: TRBV5-6; CDR3aa: CASSLAGPDEKLFF; CDR3nt: TGTGCCAGCAGCTTGGCTGGTCCCGATGAAAAACTGTTTTTT
abundance: .; j_gene: TRBJ2-5; d_gene: TRBD2; v_gene: TRBV5-4; CDR3aa: CASSPSGYQETQYF; CDR3nt: TGTGCCAGCAGCCCTAGCGGCTACCAAGAGACCCAGTACTTC
abundance: .; j_gene: TRBJ2-3; d_gene: .; v_gene: TRBV13; CDR3aa: CASSFGGQTEDTQYF; CDR3nt: TGTGCCAGCAGCTTCGGCGGGCAGACTGAAGATACGCAGTATTTT
abundance: once; j_gene: TRBJ2-3; d_gene: .; v_gene: TRBV7-9; CDR3aa: CASSLASVGTDTQYF; CDR3nt: TGTGCCAGCAGCTTAGCAAGCGTTGGCACAGATACGCAGTATTTT
abundance: .; j_gene: TRBJ2-7; d_gene: .; v_gene: TRBV7-2; CDR3aa: CASSLKPPTQYSTSYEQYF; CDR3nt: TGTGCCAGCAGCCTAAAACCCCCAACTCAGTATTCGACCTCCTACGAGCAGTACTTC
abundance: few; j_gene: TRBJ2-2; d_gene: TRBD1; v_gene: TRBV5-1; CDR3aa: CASSPGTGSTGELFF; CDR3nt: TGCGCCAGCAGCCCCGGGACAGGATCGACCGGGGAGCTGTTTTTT
abundance: .; j_gene: TRBJ1-5; d_gene: TRBD1; v_gene: TRBV29-1; CDR3aa: CSVGTTGEVGSNQPQHF; CDR3nt: TGCAGCGTTGGGACCACAGGGGAAGTAGGGTCCAATCAGCCCCAGCATTTT
abundance: once; j_gene: TRBJ1-3; d_gene: .; v_gene: TRBV19; CDR3aa: CASSQGVGENTIYF; CDR3nt: TGTGCCAGTAGTCAAGGGGTTGGTGAAAACACCATATATTTT
abundance: .; j_gene: TRBJ2-5; d_gene: .; v_gene: TRBV14; CDR3aa: CASSQDLLAETQYF; CDR3nt: TGTGCCAGCAGCCAAGATCTGCTAGCGGAGACCCAGTACTTC
abundance: few; j_gene: TRBJ1-4; d_gene: .; v_gene: TRBV18; CDR3aa: CASSPGSSEKLFF; CDR3nt: TGTGCCAGCTCACCGGGCAGCTCAGAAAAACTGTTTTTT
abundance: .; j_gene: TRBJ1-1; d_gene: .; v_gene: TRBV11-3; CDR3aa: CASSLDRNTEAFF; CDR3nt: TGTGCCAGCAGCTTAGACAGAAACACTGAAGCTTTCTTT
abundance: .; j_gene: TRBJ1-5; d_gene: .; v_gene: TRBV9; CDR3aa: CASSGAAINQPQHF; CDR3nt: TGTGCCAGCAGTGGGGCAGCGATCAATCAGCCCCAACATTTT